Below, 25 T cell receptor beta chains from the same sample are listed, as sequenced in a study of blood T cell repertoires in COVID-19. Method: immunoSEQ multiplex PCR; TCRdb's copy keeps in-frame clones and lacks some. The data hold roughly 110,000 clones, with around 84% observed a single time. The sample comprised peripheral blood. These receptor sequences come from a human donor in a cohort sampled during active COVID-19.

The chain joins TRBV27 to TRBJ1-4; TRBD1 is a possible D gene (6 bases). With 6 bases removed from V and 4 bases from J, the gap between germline ends came to 12 bases. From germline, CDR1 is MNHEY and CDR2 SMNVEV (reference sequence). The CDR3 runs 14 residues. The CDR3 nucleotides are TGTGCCAGCAGGGACAGAGGTTTTAATGAAAAACTGTTTTTT. Protein: CASRDRGFNEKLFF.

The chain couples TRBV7-9 to TRBJ2-7, with D perhaps matching TRBD1 (5 bases). Trimming removed 1 base at V and 0 bases at J, with 13 bases between. Germline lookup yields CDR1 SEHNR and CDR2 FQNEAQ (reference sequence). CDR3 size: 16 residues. CDR3 amino acids: CASSLVPAGNSYEQYF. The CDR3 DNA is TGTGCCAGCAGCTTAGTCCCGGCAGGGAACTCCTACGAGCAGTACTTC.

The V call is TRBV6-5, the J call TRBJ1-5; TRBD1 is a possible D gene (5 bases). The ends were cut back, 6 bases at V and 3 bases at J, with 9 bases in the middle. CDR1 and CDR2 (germline): MNHEY, SVGAGI. The length of the CDR3 is 13 residues. The CDR3 DNA follows: TGTGCCAGCAGCGGGGGTGACAATCAGCCCCAGCATTTT. It yields the protein CASSGGDNQPQHF.

The genes are TRBV6-5 and TRBJ2-3; possibly TRBD1 for D (6 bases). Trimming took off 5 bases at V and 1 base at J, with 10 bases between the two ends. From germline, CDR1 is MNHEY and CDR2 SVGAGI. This CDR3 contains 14 residues. CDR3 coding DNA: TGTGCCAGCAGTAGGGGGTTGGGCACAGATACGCAGTATTTT. Translated, it gives CASSRGLGTDTQYF.

The chain uses TRBV6-5 and TRBJ1-5; TRBD1 agrees at 7 bases. There are 13 residues in the CDR3. J gave up 2 bases and V 6 bases, and 1 base lay outside the gene matches. The germline V gene has CDR1 MNHEY and CDR2 SVGAGI. As DNA, the CDR3 is TGTGCCAGCAGACAGGGGCGCAATCAGCCCCAGCATTTT. Residues: CASRQGRNQPQHF.

This chain joins TRBV28 and TRBJ1-1, with 11 bases identical to TRBD1. Per the germline V gene, CDR1 is MDHEN and CDR2 is SYDVKM. This CDR3 spans 15 amino acids. The ends lost 6 bases at V and 3 bases at J; junction bases unmatched: 6. The CDR3 region is CASSPPGQGDTEAFF. In DNA, the CDR3 is TGTGCCAGCAGCCCCCCGGGACAGGGGGACACTGAAGCTTTCTTT. Full variable domain (outside the CDR3, taken from reference TRBV28 and TRBJ1-1): DVKVTQSSRYLVKRTGEKVFLECVQDMDHENMFWYRQDPGLGLRLIYFSYDVKMKEKGDIPEGYSVSREKKERFSLILESASTNQTSMYLCASSPPGQGDTEAFFGQGTRLTVV.

The chain links TRBV10-3 to TRBJ1-2; 12 nucleotides align to TRBD1. Per germline, CDR1 ENHRY and CDR2 SYGVKD. Unmatched junction bases numbered 7, after V lost 3 bases and J lost 8 bases. This CDR3 is built from 15 residues. This CDR3 reads CAISELGTGGSGYTF. The CDR3 DNA sequence: TGTGCCATCAGTGAACTTGGGACAGGGGGCTCGGGCTACACCTTC.

The chain recombines TRBV3-1 (or the pseudogene TRBV3-2) with TRBJ2-3; D is ambiguous. V shed 0 bases and J shed 5 bases, with 12 bases lying between them. This CDR3 spans 15 amino acids. CDR1 LGHDT and CDR2 YNNKEL come from the germline V gene (reference sequence). The CDR3 DNA reads as TGTGCCAGCAGCCAAGAGCGATCCTCTCAAGATACGCAGTATTTT. Its translation is CASSQERSSQDTQYF.

The genes are TRBV19 and TRBJ2-5; TRBD1 matches 7 bases. Germline V gives CDR1 LNHDA, CDR2 SQIVND (reference sequence). Unmatched junction bases numbered 9, after V lost 8 bases and J lost 0 bases. The CDR3 consists of 15 residues. The DNA of the CDR3 is TGTGCCAGTGGGACGGGACAGCCGTACCAAGAGACCCAGTACTTC. The encoded protein is CASGTGQPYQETQYF.

The chain is built from TRBV6-2 or TRBV6-3 and TRBJ2-3; D possibly corresponds to TRBD2 (5 bases). Deletions cut 5 bases from V and 6 bases from J, with 6 bases between. The germline V gene encodes CDR1 MNHEY and CDR2 SVGEGT. CDR3 length: 11 amino acids. CDR3 amino acids: CASSERDTQYF. CDR3 nucleotide sequence: TGTGCCAGCAGTGAGCGGGATACGCAGTATTTT.

The chain is built from TRBV19 and TRBJ1-1, with D perhaps TRBD1 (5 bases). CDR1 and CDR2 (germline): LNHDA, SQIVND (reference sequence). The CDR3 is made up of 15 amino acids. V shed 7 bases and J shed 5 bases, with 20 bases lying between them. The CDR3 reads CASTSLGQVGTEAFF. DNA of the CDR3: TGTGCCAGTACCAGCCTGGGGCAGGTTGGAACTGAAGCTTTCTTT.

The genes are TRBV3-1 (or the pseudogene TRBV3-2) and TRBJ1-5; 7 bases agree with TRBD1. The V gene end was trimmed by 0 bases and the J gene end by 6 bases; junction bases not matched to a gene: 11. This CDR3 comprises 17 residues. The germline V gene encodes CDR1 LGHDT and CDR2 YNNKEL (reference sequence). CDR3 residues: CASSQDRGGGDAQPQHF. The CDR3 DNA follows: TGTGCCAGCAGCCAAGATCGTGGAGGGGGCGACGCTCAGCCCCAGCATTTT.

The chain is built from TRBV20-1 and TRBJ1-2, with D hard to call. Germline CDR1 is DFQATT and CDR2 is SNEGSKA (reference sequence). Trimming pared 6 bases from V and 3 bases from J, leaving 5 bases between. CDR3 length: 10 amino acids. CDR3 DNA sequence: TGCAGTGCCCTAGACTATGGCTACACCTTC. Protein sequence: CSALDYGYTF.

The gene calls are TRBV3-1 (or the pseudogene TRBV3-2) and TRBJ2-1; TRBD2 matches at 14 bases. V lost 3 bases to trimming and J lost 4 bases; unmatched junction nucleotides: 14. CDR1 and CDR2 from the germline V gene are LGHDT and YNNKEL (reference sequence). CDR3 length: 20 residues. The CDR3 nucleotides are TGTGCCAGCAGCCACAAAAGGGGGACTAGCGGGGGTCCACCTTACAATGAGCAGTTCTTC. This sequence encodes CASSHKRGTSGGPPYNEQFF.

The V gene is TRBV7-2, the J gene TRBJ2-5; the match to TRBD2 covers 14 bases. The junction had 6 bases not matched to a gene; V was cut back by 4 bases and J by 5 bases. This CDR3 region has 16 residues. CDR1 is SGHTA, CDR2 FQGNSA, per germline. The CDR3 DNA reads TGTGCCAGCAGCTCACGGACTAGCGGGGGGCCGGAGACCCAGTACTTC. It codes for CASSSRTSGGPETQYF.

The rearrangement links TRBV6-6 to TRBJ2-7; the match to TRBD2 covers 8 bases. Losses at the gene ends were 5 bases for V and 2 bases for J; bases not matched to a gene: 17. The CDR3 contains 18 residues. Germline V CDR1 and CDR2: MNHNY, SVGAGI (reference sequence). The CDR3 loop is CASSHPTPTGGITYEQYF. The CDR3 nucleotides are TGTGCCAGCAGTCATCCCACCCCGACGGGAGGGATCACCTACGAGCAGTACTTC.

To note about this clone: Other DNA variants within this sample encode the same CDR3. This chain connects TRBV7-9 to TRBJ1-2; D gene ambiguous. Trimming removed 6 bases at V and 2 bases at J, with 10 bases between. The CDR3 covers 13 residues. Germline V gene lookup returns CDR1 SEHNR and CDR2 FQNEAQ (reference sequence). CDR3 sequence: CASSRVSNYGYTF. CDR3 coding DNA: TGTGCCAGCAGTCGGGTTTCAAACTATGGCTACACCTTC.

This chain uses TRBV5-5 with TRBJ1-1; weak D call: TRBD1 (6 bases). This CDR3 is 14 amino acids long. Trimming left V 0 bases short and J 3 bases short, with 9 bases between. The germline gives CDR1 SGHKS, CDR2 YYEKEE (reference sequence). DNA of the CDR3: TGTGCCAGCAGCTTGGGGGGGCAGGACACTGAAGCTTTCTTT. It yields the protein CASSLGGQDTEAFF.

The J gene is TRBJ2-7, the V gene TRBV12-3 or TRBV12-4, with D uncertain. Trimming took 3 bases from V and 4 from J, leaving 4 bases between them. The length of the CDR3 is 11 residues. Written as DNA, the CDR3 is TGTGCCAGCAGTTTCAAATACGAGCAGTACTTC. It encodes CASSFKYEQYF.

This rearrangement joins TRBV19 to TRBJ1-2; 9 bases are a match to TRBD1. The CDR3 runs 14 residues. In germline, CDR1 is LNHDA, CDR2 SQIVND (reference sequence). The trim removed 7 bases at V and 7 bases at J, leaving 10 bases unmatched. The CDR3 reads CASKKVDRGFGYTF. DNA for the CDR3: TGTGCCAGTAAAAAGGTCGACAGGGGGTTTGGCTACACCTTC.

This clone was recorded only once. This chain uses TRBV29-1 with TRBJ1-1, with a tentative D call TRBD1 (5 bases). The CDR3 loop spans 12 amino acids. Germline V gene sequence: CDR1 SQVTM, CDR2 ANQGSEA. Trimming left V 4 bases short and J 6 bases short, with 12 bases between. The CDR3 DNA reads as TGCAGCGTTGCCCGGGGGGGGGCTGAAGCTTTCTTT. It is translated as CSVARGGAEAFF.

This sequence joins TRBV5-6 and TRBJ1-1, with D possibly matching TRBD1 (5 bases). This CDR3 is 15 amino acids long. Per the germline V gene, CDR1 is SGHDT and CDR2 is YYEEEE. The V end lost 0 bases, the J end lost 5 bases, and 14 bases lay between the germline ends. The DNA for the CDR3 is TGTGCCAGCAGCTTGGTAACGCAGGGATGGACTGAAGCTTTCTTT. Translation: CASSLVTQGWTEAFF.

V usage is TRBV3-1 (or the pseudogene TRBV3-2) and J usage is TRBJ1-6; D unresolved. The V gene lost 5 bases and the J gene lost 0 bases, with 11 bases spanning the gap. The germline V gene has CDR1 LGHDT and CDR2 YNNKEL (reference sequence). The CDR3 runs 16 residues. CDR3 coding DNA: TGTGCCAGCAGCACCTACTTGAGCTCCTATAATTCACCCCTCCACTTT. It codes for CASSTYLSSYNSPLHF.

This chain connects TRBV4-3 to TRBJ2-7; 8 bases are a match to TRBD1. Germline CDR1 reads LGHNA; CDR2 reads YSLEER. After removal of 0 bases from V and 2 bases from J, the junction contained 12 bases not matched to a gene. This CDR3 comprises 18 residues. Here the CDR3 reads CASSQDGHTGGLTYEQYF. The CDR3 DNA sequence: TGCGCCAGCAGCCAAGACGGCCACACAGGGGGACTGACCTACGAGCAGTACTTC.

The chain uses TRBV30 and TRBJ1-4, with D possibly being TRBD1 (6 bases). From germline, CDR1 is GTSNPN and CDR2 SVGIG (reference sequence). This CDR3 region has 15 residues. V shed 5 bases and J shed 4 bases, with 17 bases lying between them. CDR3 region: CAWALRAGVNEKLFF. The CDR3 DNA follows: TGTGCCTGGGCCCTAAGGGCAGGGGTTAATGAAAAACTGTTTTTT.